This T cell receptor beta chain was identified during a study of T cell changes during pregnancy in multiple sclerosis. Clones were read by immunoSEQ multiplex PCR, and TCRdb kept only the in-frame ones, dropping some. The table records about 92,000 clones, roughly 92% of them present only once. The CDR3 spans 19 residues. The junction had 14 bases not matched to a gene; V was cut back by 5 bases and J by 2 bases. Germline V CDR1 and CDR2: SGHTA, FQGTGA. The TCR sequence derives from a female donor with multiple sclerosis, enrolled in a pregnancy study. Source: peripheral blood, taken in the first trimester of pregnancy. The genes are TRBV7-3 and TRBJ2-2; 10 positions match TRBD2. Here the CDR3 DNA reads TGTGCCAGCAGCGCGACCCCGCTAGCGGGAGATCTCAACACCGGGGAGCTGTTTTTT. Translated: CASSATPLAGDLNTGELFF.